This T cell receptor (beta chain) was retrieved from a study of human T cells and chemical hapten exposure. The overall study: Sensitization employed 2% DPC on about 2 cm by about 2 cm of upper inner arm skin. The study enrolled mostly female patients with alopecia areata, totalis or universalis.

Germline-derived CDR1 and CDR2 are SEHNR and FQNEAQ (reference sequence). V lost 2 bases, J lost 2 bases, and 19 bases lay in between. This CDR3 spans 18 amino acids. General study points: Alopecia affected the donors, so their immune response may differ from healthy people's.

This clonotype was detected a few times. Its antigen is currently unknown. The sample's time point: patch test 1, 2 weeks after DPC sensitization. The sample's treatment: therapeutic diphenylcyclopropenone sensitization with weekly scalp DPC. TCRdb re-derived calls from the RACE reads in MiXCR, one entry per CDR3 protein. In the table there are fewer than 100,000 distinct CDR3 sequences, 12% of which are singletons. The clonotype was recovered from an older woman with alopecia areata. Some clones in this sample may be carry-over from other donors' samples. The gene calls are TRBV7-9 and TRBJ2-4; D unclear. This material consisted of whole blood, taken in connection with sensitization to the hapten diphenylcyclopropenone (DPC). The CDR3 coding sequence is TGTGCCAGCAGCTTATTTCCGGGTCCCCAAAACCCCAAAAACATTCAGTACTTC. It encodes CASSLFPGPQNPKNIQYF. Filled out from reference TRBV7-9 and TRBJ2-4, the complete variable domain reads DTGVSQNPRHKITKRGQNVTFRCDPISEHNRLYWYRQTLGQGPEFLTYFQNEAQLEKSRLLSDRFSAERPKGSFSTLEIQRTEQGDSAMYLCASSLFPGPQNPKNIQYFGAGTRLSVL.